This is a list of T cell receptor beta chains from one sample in a study of blood T cells in healthy people across ages. MiXCR, applied by TCRdb to the 5' RACE reads, yields one record per CDR3 protein. The sample consists of about 1.4 million distinct CDR3 sequences, approximately 60% of them appearing once. The sequencing input was blood. These receptor sequences come from a young man in good health. Both conserved end residues are part of each CDR3. D genes are given only for firm matches. Expanded clones get a size class; other rows say once, few or many, or leave the size out.

>TRBV11-2|many|TRBD2|TRBJ2-5
TGTGCCAGCAGCTTAGCCGGGGGGGAGAAGACCCAGTACTTC
CASSLAGGEKTQYF
>TRBV5-6|.|TRBD1|TRBJ1-2
TGTGCCAGCAGCTTGGCGGGGGACAGGGCCAATTACTATGGCTACACCTTC
CASSLAGDRANYYGYTF
>TRBV20-1|few|.|TRBJ2-3
TGCAGTGCTATATCACAGACATCCCTTGGCACAGATACGCAGTATTTT
CSAISQTSLGTDTQYF
>TRBV5-5|.|.|TRBJ2-7
TGTGCCAGCAGCTTGGTCAGAACCTACGGGCAGTACTTC
CASSLVRTYGQYF
>TRBV6-4|many|TRBD1|TRBJ2-3
TGTGCCAGCAGTGGAGGGACAGGGGGCACAGATACGCAGTATTTT
CASSGGTGGTDTQYF
>TRBV9|.|.|TRBJ1-2
TGTGCCAGCAGCGTAGGGGCAGACAAGGAGGGCTACACCTTC
CASSVGADKEGYTF
>TRBV20-1|.|.|TRBJ1-5
TGCAGTGCTAGTTCCGAGCGAAATCAGCCCCAGCATTTT
CSASSERNQPQHF
>TRBV25-1|.|.|TRBJ2-7
TGTGCCAGCAGTTACCAGGGCATGTACTACGAGCAGTACTTC
CASSYQGMYYEQYF
>TRBV6-5|.|.|TRBJ2-5
TGTGCCAGCAGTTACTCCCCAGGGGAGACCCAGTACTTC
CASSYSPGETQYF
>TRBV3-1|.|TRBD2|TRBJ2-5
TGTGCCAGCAGCCTACTAATCGGGGCTAGCGGGGGGCAAGAGACCCAGTACTTC
CASSLLIGASGGQETQYF
>TRBV6-2/TRBV6-3|few|.|TRBJ2-1
TGTGCCACCGTCCTCAATGGCTACAATGAGCAGTTCTTC
CATVLNGYNEQFF
>TRBV4-1|.|TRBD1|TRBJ2-1
TGCGCCAGCAGCCAAGTGGCCACAGGGGGCTCGTTCTTC
CASSQVATGGSFF
>TRBV7-9|.|.|TRBJ2-7
TGTGCCAGCAGCTTATCGGCAGGGACGGGCGACGAGCAGTACTTC
CASSLSAGTGDEQYF